This T cell receptor (beta chain) stems from a study of CD8 T cells in Susac syndrome. Random hexamers were used to reverse transcribe an amount of about 0.5 to 1 ug RNA. TCRdb independently ran MiXCR on the immunoSEQ multiplex PCR reads; one entry per CDR3 protein. The table lists 200,000 or so distinct CDR3 sequences, about 94% of them singletons. This CDR3 comprises 17 residues. V shed 0 bases, J shed 1 base, and the junction held 5 bases outside the gene matches. Germline loops: CDR1 MGHRA, CDR2 YSYEKL. The chain recombines TRBV4-1 with TRBJ2-2; 7 nucleotides line up with TRBD2. The specimen was CD8+ T cells from PBMCs. The TCR comes from a human donor with multiple sclerosis. The CDR3 reads CASSQEGGTLNTGELFF. For the CDR3, the DNA is TGCGCCAGCAGCCAAGAGGGGGGGACTTTGAACACCGGGGAGCTGTTTTTT.